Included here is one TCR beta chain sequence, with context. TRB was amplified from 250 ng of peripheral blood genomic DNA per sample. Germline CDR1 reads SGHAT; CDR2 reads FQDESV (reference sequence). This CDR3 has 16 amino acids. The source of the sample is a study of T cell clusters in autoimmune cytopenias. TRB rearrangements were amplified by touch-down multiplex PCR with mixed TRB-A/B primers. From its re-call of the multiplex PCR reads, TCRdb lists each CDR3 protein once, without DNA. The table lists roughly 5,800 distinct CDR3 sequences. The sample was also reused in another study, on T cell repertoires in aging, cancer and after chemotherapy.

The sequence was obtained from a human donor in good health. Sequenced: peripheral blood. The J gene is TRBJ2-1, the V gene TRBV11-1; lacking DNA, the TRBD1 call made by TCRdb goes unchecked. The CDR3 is CASRKTPGQGMHEQFF.